Sequencing of this TCR beta chain was carried out in a study of T cell repertoires in cytomegalovirus infection. General observations from the study: The study found HLA-C-restricted CMV-specific TCR beta clonotypes dominating the ex vivo response.

TCRdb redid the calling of the reads with MiXCR, one entry per CDR3 protein. This table has some 320,000 distinct CDR3 sequences, 9.5% appearing once. With 6 bases removed from V and 10 bases from J, the gap between germline ends came to 22 bases. The CDR3 has 15 residues. This clonotype turned up a few times. As yet, its antigen is unknown. The chain employs TRBV12-3 or TRBV12-4 and TRBJ2-1; the D call may be TRBD1 or TRBD2 (5 bases each). This clonotype was sampled from a human donor in good health (CMV status not recorded). Some clones in this sample may be carry-over from other donors' samples. The source material was PBMCs. Written as DNA, the CDR3 is TGTGCCAGCAGCCTCTCCGGGACCGACCGGCGGGAGCAGTTCTTC. Its translation is CASSLSGTDRREQFF.